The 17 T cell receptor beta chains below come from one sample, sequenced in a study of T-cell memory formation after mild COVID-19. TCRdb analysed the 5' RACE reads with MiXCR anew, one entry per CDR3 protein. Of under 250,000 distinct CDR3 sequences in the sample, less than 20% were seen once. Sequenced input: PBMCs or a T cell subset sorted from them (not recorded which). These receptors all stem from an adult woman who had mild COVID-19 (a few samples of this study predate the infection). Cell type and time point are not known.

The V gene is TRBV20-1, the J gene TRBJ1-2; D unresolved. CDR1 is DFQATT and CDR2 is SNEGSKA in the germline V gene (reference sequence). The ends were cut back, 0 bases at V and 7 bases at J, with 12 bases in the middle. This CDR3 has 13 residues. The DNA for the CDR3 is TGCAGTGCTAGAGAAAGGACCCGGGGTGGCTACACCTTC. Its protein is CSARERTRGGYTF.

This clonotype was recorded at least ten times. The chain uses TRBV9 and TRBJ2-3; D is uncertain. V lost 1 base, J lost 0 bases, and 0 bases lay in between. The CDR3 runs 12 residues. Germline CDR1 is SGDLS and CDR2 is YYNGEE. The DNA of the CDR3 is TGTGCCAGCAGCGTAAGCACAGATACGCAGTATTTT. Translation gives CASSVSTDTQYF.

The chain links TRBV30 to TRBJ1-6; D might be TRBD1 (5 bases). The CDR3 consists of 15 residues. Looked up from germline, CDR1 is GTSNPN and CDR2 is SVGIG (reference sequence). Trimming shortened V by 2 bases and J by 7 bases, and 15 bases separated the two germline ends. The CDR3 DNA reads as TGTGCCTGGAGTCTACGGGCAGGGATCAATTCACCCCTCCACTTT. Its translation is CAWSLRAGINSPLHF.

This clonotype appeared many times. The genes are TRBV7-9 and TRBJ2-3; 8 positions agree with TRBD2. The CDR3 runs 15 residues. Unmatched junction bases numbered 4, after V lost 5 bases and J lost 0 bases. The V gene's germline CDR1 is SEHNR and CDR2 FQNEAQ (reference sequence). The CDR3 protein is CASSPKRGSTDTQYF. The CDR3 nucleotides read TGTGCCAGCAGCCCTAAGCGGGGGAGCACAGATACGCAGTATTTT.

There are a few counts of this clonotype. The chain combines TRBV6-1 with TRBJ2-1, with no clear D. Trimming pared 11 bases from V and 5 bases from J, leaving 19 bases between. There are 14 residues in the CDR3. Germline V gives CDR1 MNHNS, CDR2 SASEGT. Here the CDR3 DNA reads TGTGCCTTCTCGAGATCCGGTGCCAACAATGAGCAGTTCTTC. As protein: CAFSRSGANNEQFF.

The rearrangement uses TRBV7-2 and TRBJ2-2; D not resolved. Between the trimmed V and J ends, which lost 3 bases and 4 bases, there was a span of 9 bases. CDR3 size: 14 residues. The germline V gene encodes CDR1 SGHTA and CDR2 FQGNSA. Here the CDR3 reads CASSFVSGTGELFF. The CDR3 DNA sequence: TGTGCCAGCAGCTTTGTCTCAGGCACCGGGGAGCTGTTTTTT.

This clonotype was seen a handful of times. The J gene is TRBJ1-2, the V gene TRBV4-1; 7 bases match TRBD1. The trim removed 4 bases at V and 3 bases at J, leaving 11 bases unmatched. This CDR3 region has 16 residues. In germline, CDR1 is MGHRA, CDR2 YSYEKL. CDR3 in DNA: TGCGCCAGCAGCCTTGGGGGAACAGGGGTTGACTATGGCTACACCTTC. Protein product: CASSLGGTGVDYGYTF.

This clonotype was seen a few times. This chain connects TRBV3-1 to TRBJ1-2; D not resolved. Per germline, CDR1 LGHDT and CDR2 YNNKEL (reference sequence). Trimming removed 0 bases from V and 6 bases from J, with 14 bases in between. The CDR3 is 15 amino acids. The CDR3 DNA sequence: TGTGCCAGCAGCCAAGATGAGCCTCCGTTCGATGGCTACACCTTC. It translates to CASSQDEPPFDGYTF.

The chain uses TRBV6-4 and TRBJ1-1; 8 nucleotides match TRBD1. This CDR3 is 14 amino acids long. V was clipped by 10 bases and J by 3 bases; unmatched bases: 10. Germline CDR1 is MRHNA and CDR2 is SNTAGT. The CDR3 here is CATGRTTGDTEAFF. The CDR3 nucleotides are TGTGCCACCGGGAGAACGACAGGGGACACTGAAGCTTTCTTT.

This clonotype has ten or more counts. DNA for the CDR3: TGTGCCAGCAGCCCGAGGGGGGTCTCCTACGAGCAGTACTTC. It is translated as CASSPRGVSYEQYF. This chain uses TRBV9 with TRBJ2-7; tentatively, D is TRBD1 or TRBD2 (6 bases each). This CDR3 is built from 14 residues. V was trimmed by 4 bases and J by 0 bases, leaving 11 bases between them. The germline V gene encodes CDR1 SGDLS and CDR2 YYNGEE.

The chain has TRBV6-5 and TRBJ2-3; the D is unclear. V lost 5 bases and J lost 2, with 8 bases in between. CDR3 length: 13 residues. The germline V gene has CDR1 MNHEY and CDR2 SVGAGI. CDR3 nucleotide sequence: TGTGCCAGCAGTACCCCTTACACAGATACGCAGTATTTT. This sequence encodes CASSTPYTDTQYF.

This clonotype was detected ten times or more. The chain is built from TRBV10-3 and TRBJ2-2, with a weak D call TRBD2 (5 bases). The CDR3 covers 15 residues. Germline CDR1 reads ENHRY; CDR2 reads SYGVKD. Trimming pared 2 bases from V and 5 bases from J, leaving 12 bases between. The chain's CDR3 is CAISERGPPTGELFF. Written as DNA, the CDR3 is TGTGCCATCAGTGAGAGAGGGCCGCCGACCGGGGAGCTGTTTTTT.

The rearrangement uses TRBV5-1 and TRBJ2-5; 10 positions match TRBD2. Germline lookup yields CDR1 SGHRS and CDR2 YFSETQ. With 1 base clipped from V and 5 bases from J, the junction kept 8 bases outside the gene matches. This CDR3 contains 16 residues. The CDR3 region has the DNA TGCGCCAGCAGCTTGAGTAGCGGGGGGACAGGCGAGACCCAGTACTTC. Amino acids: CASSLSSGGTGETQYF. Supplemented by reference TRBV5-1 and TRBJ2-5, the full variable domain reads KAGVTQTPRYLIKTRGQQVTLSCSPISGHRSVSWYQQTPGQGLQFLFEYFSETQRNKGNFPGRFSGRQFSNSRSEMNVSTLELGDSALYLCASSLSSGGTGETQYFGPGTRLLVL.

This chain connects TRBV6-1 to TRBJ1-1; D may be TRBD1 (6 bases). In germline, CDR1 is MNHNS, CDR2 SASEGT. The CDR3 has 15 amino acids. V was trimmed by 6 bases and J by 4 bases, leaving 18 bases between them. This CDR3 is CASRDLNRVSTEAFF. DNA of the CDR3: TGTGCCAGCAGAGACTTAAACAGGGTGTCCACTGAAGCTTTCTTT.

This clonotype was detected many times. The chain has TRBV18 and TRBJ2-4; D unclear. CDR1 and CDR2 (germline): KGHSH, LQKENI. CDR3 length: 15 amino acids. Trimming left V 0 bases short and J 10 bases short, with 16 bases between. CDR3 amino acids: CASSPPNGVNLIQYF. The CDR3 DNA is TGTGCCAGCTCACCACCGAATGGGGTAAACTTAATTCAGTACTTC.

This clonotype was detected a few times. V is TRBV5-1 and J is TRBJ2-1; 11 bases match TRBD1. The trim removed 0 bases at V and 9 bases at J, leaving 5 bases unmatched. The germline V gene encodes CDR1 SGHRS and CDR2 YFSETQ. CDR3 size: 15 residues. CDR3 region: CASSLAGQGAVEQFF. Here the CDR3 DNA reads TGCGCCAGCAGCTTGGCTGGACAGGGGGCGGTTGAGCAGTTCTTC.

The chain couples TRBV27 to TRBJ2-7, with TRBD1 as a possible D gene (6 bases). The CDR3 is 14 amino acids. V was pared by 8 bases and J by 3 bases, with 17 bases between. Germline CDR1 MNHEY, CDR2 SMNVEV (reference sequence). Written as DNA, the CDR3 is TGTGCCAGCCAGAAAGGACAGACCTTCTACGAGCAGTACTTC. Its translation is CASQKGQTFYEQYF.